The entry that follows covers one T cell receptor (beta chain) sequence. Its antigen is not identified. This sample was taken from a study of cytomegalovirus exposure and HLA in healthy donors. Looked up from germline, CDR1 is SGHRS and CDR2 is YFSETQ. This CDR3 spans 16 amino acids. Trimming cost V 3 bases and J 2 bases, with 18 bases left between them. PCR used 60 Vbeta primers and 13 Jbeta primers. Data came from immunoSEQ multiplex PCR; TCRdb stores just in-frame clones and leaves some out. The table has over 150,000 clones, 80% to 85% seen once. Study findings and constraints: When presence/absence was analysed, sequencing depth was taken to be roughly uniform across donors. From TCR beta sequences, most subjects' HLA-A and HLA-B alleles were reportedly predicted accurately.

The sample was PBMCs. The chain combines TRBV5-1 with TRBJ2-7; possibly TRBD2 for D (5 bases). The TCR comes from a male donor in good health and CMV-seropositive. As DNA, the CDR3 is TGCGCCAGCAGCTCTTCTTGGGCCGGGATTACCTACGAGCAGTACTTC. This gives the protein CASSSSWAGITYEQYF.